In its sample, the clone carrying this T cell receptor (beta chain) was seen a few times. No fewer than 5.5 micrograms of total RNA were isolated from every sample. Germline-derived CDR1 and CDR2 are DFQATT and SNEGSKA (reference sequence). CDR3 length: 17 amino acids. The sample is drawn from a study of blood T cells in healthy people across ages. Study background: Capturing about one barcoded beta molecule per two T cells was achieved by template switching.

It was with a sample-barcoded 5' primer and a J-beta primer mix that a second PCR of roughly 6 to 12 cycles was run. One entry per CDR3 protein, called by TCRdb with MiXCR from the 5' RACE reads. Among about 1,500,000 distinct CDR3 sequences listed, 42% were seen once. The sample was blood. This sequence was found in a woman in her late teens or twenties in good health. V is TRBV20-1 and J is TRBJ2-1; 11 bases agree with TRBD2. The J call may be mistaken, given a closer DNA end match to TRBJ2-7. Here the CDR3 reads CSARTSGAFRAYNEQYF. DNA for the CDR3: TGCAGTGCTAGGACTAGCGGGGCTTTTAGGGCCTACAATGAGCAGTACTTC.